Listed below are T cell receptor beta chains from one sample, sequenced in a study of T cell responses to AZD1222 COVID-19 vaccine. Generated by immunoSEQ multiplex PCR, the TCRdb table keeps only in-frame clones and is missing some. The sample consists of approximately 120,000 clones, 80% to 95% of them appearing once. Material: peripheral blood, obtained on day 0 of AZD1222 vaccination. Receptors originate from an adult in good health. Each CDR3 is given with its conserved first and last residue. The D gene is left open where the match is weak. Size is omitted from some rows. Given values are once, few, many or a class for expanded clones.

size: NA; D: NA; J: TRBJ1-1; V: TRBV28; DNA: TGTGCCAGCAGCCCTCCACTGACGACTGAAGCTTTCTTT; CDR3: CASSPPLTTEAFF
size: NA; D: NA; J: TRBJ1-2; V: TRBV2; DNA: TGTGCCAGCAGTGAAGCGGAGTGGGGGGGTGCCTATGGCTACACCTTC; CDR3: CASSEAEWGGAYGYTF
size: NA; D: NA; J: TRBJ1-5; V: TRBV12-3/TRBV12-4; DNA: TGTGCCAGCAGTTTACAAAGCAATCAGCCCCAGCATTTT; CDR3: CASSLQSNQPQHF
size: NA; D: NA; J: TRBJ1-1; V: TRBV6-5; DNA: TGTGCCAGCACGCAGTGGGGGTCGGACACTGAAGCTTTCTTT; CDR3: CASTQWGSDTEAFF
size: NA; D: TRBD1; J: TRBJ2-7; V: TRBV5-1; DNA: TGCGCCAGCAGCTTGGGGACAGGGACCGAGCAGTACTTC; CDR3: CASSLGTGTEQYF
size: NA; D: NA; J: TRBJ1-1; V: TRBV30; DNA: TGTGCCTGGAGTGTCGGGACATACACTGAAGCTTTCTTT; CDR3: CAWSVGTYTEAFF
size: NA; D: TRBD1; J: TRBJ1-4; V: TRBV7-9; DNA: TGTGCCAGCAGCTTAGCGCTGGGGACAGGGAATGAAAAACTGTTTTTT; CDR3: CASSLALGTGNEKLFF
size: NA; D: TRBD1; J: TRBJ1-2; V: TRBV28; DNA: TGTGCCAGCGGACAGGGCACCTATGGCTACACCTTC; CDR3: CASGQGTYGYTF
size: NA; D: NA; J: TRBJ1-2; V: TRBV13; DNA: TGTGCCAGCAGCTTAGGGGCGGGGCTCTATGGCTACACCTTC; CDR3: CASSLGAGLYGYTF
size: NA; D: NA; J: TRBJ1-1; V: TRBV27; DNA: TGTGCCAGCAGTTTACGGGGGGCTAGCACTGAAGCTTTCTTT; CDR3: CASSLRGASTEAFF
size: NA; D: NA; J: TRBJ1-4; V: TRBV5-4; DNA: TGTGCCAGCAGCTTTGGTGGGATCGGGAATGAAAAACTGTTTTTT; CDR3: CASSFGGIGNEKLFF
size: few; D: TRBD1; J: TRBJ1-2; V: TRBV6-5; DNA: TGTGCCAGCAGGGAGCGGGTAGGGGGCGGCTATGGCTACACCTTC; CDR3: CASRERVGGGYGYTF
size: NA; D: TRBD1; J: TRBJ1-1; V: TRBV7-9; DNA: TGTGCCAGCAGCCGACAGGGGGCGCACACTGAAGCTTTCTTT; CDR3: CASSRQGAHTEAFF
size: NA; D: NA; J: TRBJ1-4; V: TRBV7-9; DNA: TGTGCCAGCAGCTTAACCCCCAGGGAGCGTGAAAAACTGTTTTTT; CDR3: CASSLTPREREKLFF
size: NA; D: NA; J: TRBJ2-5; V: TRBV7-9; DNA: TGTGCCAGCAGCCGTCCCGCGACTAGGTCAGAGACCCAGTACTTC; CDR3: CASSRPATRSETQYF
size: NA; D: TRBD2; J: TRBJ2-7; V: TRBV24-1; DNA: TGTGCCACCAGTGATGGACTAGCGGGAGCCTACGAGCAGTACTTC; CDR3: CATSDGLAGAYEQYF
size: NA; D: NA; J: TRBJ1-2; V: TRBV29-1; DNA: TGCAGCGTTGGGGTAGCTAACTATGGCTACACCTTC; CDR3: CSVGVANYGYTF
size: NA; D: NA; J: TRBJ2-4; V: TRBV7-2; DNA: TGTGCCAGCAGCTTAGCGCAGGAGGGCCTCAAAAACATTCAGTACTTC; CDR3: CASSLAQEGLKNIQYF
size: NA; D: NA; J: TRBJ2-2; V: TRBV7-2; DNA: TGTGCCAGCACCAGGGCGGGGCGGGGCACGAACACCGGGGAGCTGTTTTTT; CDR3: CASTRAGRGTNTGELFF
size: once; D: NA; J: TRBJ1-1; V: TRBV7-3; DNA: TGTGCCAGCAGCTTAAACAGGGATTCTGAAGCTTTCTTT; CDR3: CASSLNRDSEAFF
size: once; D: NA; J: TRBJ2-1; V: TRBV28; DNA: TGTGCCACCTTACCTGAACTAGCCAGGAGGTACAATGAGCAGTTCTTC; CDR3: CATLPELARRYNEQFF
size: NA; D: NA; J: TRBJ2-1; V: TRBV7-3; DNA: TGTGCCAGCAGCTTACAACGGGGAAACGAGCAGTTCTTC; CDR3: CASSLQRGNEQFF
size: once; D: NA; J: TRBJ2-7; V: TRBV28; DNA: TGTGCCAGCATGGACAGTTACGAGCAGTACTTC; CDR3: CASMDSYEQYF